This TCR beta chain was recorded in a study of T and B cells in COVID-19 patients. Study background: About 90% of the roughly 20 active-infection patients had comorbidities associated with unfavorable COVID-19 outcome.

BIOMED2 TRB-A/B primer pools were used in multiplex TRB PCR. TCRdb reanalysed the multiplex PCR reads using MiXCR and keeps one entry per CDR3 protein. The sample yields 17,000 or so distinct CDR3 sequences, 30% to 45% seen once. From blood, about 220-500 ng of genomic DNA served as TRB template. The CDR3 contains 20 residues. Germline V CDR1 and CDR2: LNHNV, YYDKDF (reference sequence). The V and J ends lost 0 bases and 2 bases, in that order; junction bases with no gene match: 11. Overall study findings and caveats: In COVID-19 patients, T cell receptor beta variable and joining gene use was reportedly strongly skewed. Highly clonal in active COVID-19, TRB repertoires exceeded healthy-donor diversity and richness at recovery.

A note on this clonotype: Its specificity is not known.

V gene TRBV15 combines with J gene TRBJ2-3, with TRBD2 identical over 13 bases. The TCR sequence derives from a human donor with active COVID-19. Sequenced input: blood. The CDR3 nucleotides are TGTGCCACCAGCAGAGATTCCTGGACTAGCGGGGGAGCGCTCACAGATACGCAGTATTTT. Encoded protein: CATSRDSWTSGGALTDTQYF. The variable domain in full, completed from reference TRBV15 and TRBJ2-3, reads DAMVIQNPRYQVTQFGKPVTLSCSQTLNHNVMYWYQQKSSQAPKLLFHYYDKDFNNEADTPDNFQSRRPNTSFCFLDIRSPGLGDTAMYLCATSRDSWTSGGALTDTQYFGPGTRLTVL.